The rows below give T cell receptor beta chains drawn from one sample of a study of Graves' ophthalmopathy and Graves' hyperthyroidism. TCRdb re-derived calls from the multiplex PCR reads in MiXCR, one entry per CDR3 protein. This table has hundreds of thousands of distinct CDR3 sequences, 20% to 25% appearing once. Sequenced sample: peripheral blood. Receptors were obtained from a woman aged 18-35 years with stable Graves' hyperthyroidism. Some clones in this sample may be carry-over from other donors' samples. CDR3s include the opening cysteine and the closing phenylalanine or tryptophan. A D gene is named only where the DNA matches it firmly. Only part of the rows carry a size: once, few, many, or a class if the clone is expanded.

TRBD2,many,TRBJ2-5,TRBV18,TGTGCCAGCTCCCCCGGGGGGACTATAGAGACCCAGTACTTC,CASSPGGTIETQYF
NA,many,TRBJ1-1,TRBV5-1,TGCGCCAGCAGCTTGGAGACAGGCGTCACTGAAGCTTTCTTT,CASSLETGVTEAFF
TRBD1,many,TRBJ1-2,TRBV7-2,TGTGCCAGCAGCATGAACAGGGGCGAATATGGCTACACCTTC,CASSMNRGEYGYTF
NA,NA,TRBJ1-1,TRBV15,TGTGCCACCAGCAGAGAAAACTCAGGGGCGGATGAAGCTTTCTTT,CATSRENSGADEAFF
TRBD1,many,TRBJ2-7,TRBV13,TGTGCCAGCAGCGAGACAGGGCTCTACGAGCAGTACTTC,CASSETGLYEQYF
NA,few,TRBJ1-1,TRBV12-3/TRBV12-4,TGTGCCAGCAGACAGGCCGATGGGGCTTTCTTT,CASRQADGAFF
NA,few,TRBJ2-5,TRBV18,TGTGCCAGCTCACCCAAGAGGGGGCAAGAGACCCAGTACTTC,CASSPKRGQETQYF
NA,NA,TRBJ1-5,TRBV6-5,TGTGCCAGCAGTTACTCAGGCAGCGCTTATCAGCCCCAGCATTTT,CASSYSGSAYQPQHF
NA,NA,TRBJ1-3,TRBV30,TGTGCCTGGAGCGCACCTCCAGGAGGCTCTGGAAACACCATATATTTT,CAWSAPPGGSGNTIYF
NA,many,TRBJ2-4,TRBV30,TGTGCCTGGAATTTGGGGGAAATCGGCAAAAACATTCAGTACTTC,CAWNLGEIGKNIQYF
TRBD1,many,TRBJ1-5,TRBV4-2,TGTGCCAGCAGCCACGTTGGGGGACAGGGTCATCAGCCCCAGCATTTT,CASSHVGGQGHQPQHF
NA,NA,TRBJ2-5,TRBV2,TGTGCCAGCGAGAGGTCGGAAGAGACCCAGTACTTC,CASERSEETQYF
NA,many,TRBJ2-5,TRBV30,TGTGCCTGGAGTCGGGACATCGAAGGGACCCAGTACTTC,CAWSRDIEGTQYF
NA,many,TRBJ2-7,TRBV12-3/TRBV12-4,TGTGCCAGCAGTCGACAGGTAACCTACGAGCAGTACTTC,CASSRQVTYEQYF
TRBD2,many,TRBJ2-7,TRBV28,TGTGCCAGCAGTTTTTCTAGCGGGAGCTACGAGCAGTACTTC,CASSFSSGSYEQYF
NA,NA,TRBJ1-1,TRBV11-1,TGTGCCAGCAGCGCGGGGACAGCTTTCTTT,CASSAGTAFF
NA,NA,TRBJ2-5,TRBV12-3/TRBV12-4,TGTGCCAGCAGTCAACTTGGGACCCAGTACTTC,CASSQLGTQYF
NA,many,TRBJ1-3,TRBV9,TGTGCCAGCAGCGTTTCAGTCCAGGGACCTACCTACTCTGGAAACACCATATATTTT,CASSVSVQGPTYSGNTIYF
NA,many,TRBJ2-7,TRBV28,TGTGCCAGCACAGGGGAGTTGTACGAGCAGTACTTC,CASTGELYEQYF
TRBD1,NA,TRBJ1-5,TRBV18,TGTGCCAGCTCACTCTTAGGACAGGGACAGAATCAGCCCCAGCATTTT,CASSLLGQGQNQPQHF
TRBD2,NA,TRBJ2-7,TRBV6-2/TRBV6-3,TGTGCCAGCAGACGGACTAGCGCGCTATACGAGCAGTACTTC,CASRRTSALYEQYF
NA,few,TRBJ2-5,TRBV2,TGTGCCAGCAGTGTGAACAACCAAGAGACCCAGTACTTC,CASSVNNQETQYF
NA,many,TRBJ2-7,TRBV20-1,TGCAGTGCAAAGGGACCGGGAGTCTTGAACGAGCAGTACTTC,CSAKGPGVLNEQYF
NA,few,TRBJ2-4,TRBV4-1,TGCGCCAGCAGCCAAGGAGTCGACGGGGCAGGGGAAAACATTCAGTACTTC,CASSQGVDGAGENIQYF
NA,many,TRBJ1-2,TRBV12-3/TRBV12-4,TGTGCCAGCAGTTTAGTTCGCCTTGCAGACTATGGCTACACCTTC,CASSLVRLADYGYTF
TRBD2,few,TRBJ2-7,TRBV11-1,TGTGCCAGCAGCATAGGACTAGCGGGCACTTGGGGAGCCGAGCAGTACTTC,CASSIGLAGTWGAEQYF
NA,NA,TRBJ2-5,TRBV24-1,TGTGCCACCAGCCCCCCTGGTGGGGGCCAAGAGACCCAGTACTTC,CATSPPGGGQETQYF
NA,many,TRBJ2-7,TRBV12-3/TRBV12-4,TGTGCCAGCAGTGCGGGACGGAGCTCCTACGAGCAGTACTTC,CASSAGRSSYEQYF
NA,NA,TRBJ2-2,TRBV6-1,TGTGCCAGCCAGCCCGAGCTGGCTAACACCGGGGAGCTGTTTTTT,CASQPELANTGELFF
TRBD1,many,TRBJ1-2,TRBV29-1,TGCAGCGTTTTCGGAGGGACAGGAGACCGCTACACCTTC,CSVFGGTGDRYTF
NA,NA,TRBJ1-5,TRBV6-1,TGTGCCAGCAAAAGGGTATCGGGGCGCATGAGCAATCAGCCCCAGCATTTT,CASKRVSGRMSNQPQHF
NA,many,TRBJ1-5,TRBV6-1,TGTGCCAGCAGTCCAGGGGAATTCAATCAGCCCCAGCATTTT,CASSPGEFNQPQHF
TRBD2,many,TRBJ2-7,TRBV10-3,TGTGCCATCAGTGAGTCCTCGACTAGCGGGACCCTCTACGAGCAGTACTTC,CAISESSTSGTLYEQYF
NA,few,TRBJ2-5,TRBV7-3,TGTGCCAGCAGCTTAGGCCCCTCGGGGTTCGGGGGCCAAGAGACCCAGTACTTC,CASSLGPSGFGGQETQYF
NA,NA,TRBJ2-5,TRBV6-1,TGTGCCAGCAACCGACGGTTAGCCTTAGGTCAAGAGACCCAGTACTTC,CASNRRLALGQETQYF
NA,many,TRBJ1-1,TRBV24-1,TGTGCCACCAAACCCATGGGGAGGATGAACACTGAAGCTTTCTTT,CATKPMGRMNTEAFF
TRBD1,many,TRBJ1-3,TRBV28,TGTGCCAGCACCGCCGCTGGGACAGTCTCTGGAAACACCATATATTTT,CASTAAGTVSGNTIYF
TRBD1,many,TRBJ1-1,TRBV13,TGTGCCAGCACCGGACAGGGGGTTACTGAAGCTTTCTTT,CASTGQGVTEAFF
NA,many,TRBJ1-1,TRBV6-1,TGTGCCAGCAGTGAAGGGGAGAACACTGAAGCTTTCTTT,CASSEGENTEAFF
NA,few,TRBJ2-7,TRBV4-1,TGCGCCAGCAGCCACCGGGACATAGTCTACGAGCAGTACTTC,CASSHRDIVYEQYF
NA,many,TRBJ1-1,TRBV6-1,TGTGCCAGCCTTAGCCCGTGGGACACTGAAGCTTTCTTT,CASLSPWDTEAFF
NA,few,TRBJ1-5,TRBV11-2,TGTGCCAGCAGCCCCTCGCCACCCCAGTTACAGCCCCAGCATTTT,CASSPSPPQLQPQHF
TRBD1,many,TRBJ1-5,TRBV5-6,TGTGCCAGCAGCTGGGCGGGACAGGGTAATCAGCCCCAGCATTTT,CASSWAGQGNQPQHF
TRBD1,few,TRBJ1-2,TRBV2,TGTGCCAGCAGTGTACCGGGACAGGGGGCTTATGGCTACACCTTC,CASSVPGQGAYGYTF
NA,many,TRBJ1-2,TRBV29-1,TGCAGCGTTCCCCGGGACCACTATGGCTACACCTTC,CSVPRDHYGYTF
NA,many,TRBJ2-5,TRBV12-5,TGTGCTAGGCATTCGGGTGGCGGCCAGTACTTC,CARHSGGGQYF
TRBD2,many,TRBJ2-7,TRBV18,TGTGCCAGCTCACCCCCGGGAGCGGGGGTCCTTTACGAGCAGTACTTC,CASSPPGAGVLYEQYF
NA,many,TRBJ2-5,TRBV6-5,TGTGCCAGCAGTTACTCCCCGGGACTTGCTCAAAAGACCCAGTACTTC,CASSYSPGLAQKTQYF